The clone carrying this T cell receptor beta chain was found many times. This entry comes from a study of neurological immune-mediated disorders. TCRdb called the 5' RACE reads again in MiXCR, with one record for every CDR3 protein. The sample shows just over 30,000 distinct CDR3 sequences, approximately 5% of them seen only once. The CDR3 totals 15 residues. The J segment lost 5 bases and the V segment lost 3 bases, leaving 10 bases of the junction unmatched. Germline CDR1 and CDR2: LNHDA and SQIVND (reference sequence). The chain has TRBV19 and TRBJ2-7, with 7 bases matching TRBD1. The TCR comes from a woman in her forties or fifties in good health. The sample was CD4+ T cells from blood. The CDR3 spells CASSIAQDRVHEQYF. The CDR3 DNA sequence: TGTGCCAGTAGTATTGCCCAAGACAGGGTCCACGAGCAGTACTTC.